This T cell receptor beta chain was documented in a study of radiotherapy plus CTLA-4 blockade in lung cancer. Study summary: In roughly 17% of patients, objective responses were seen; about 30% had disease control.

This clone was seen only once. No antigen is known for it. Study-wide points: Early blood T cell clone dynamics reportedly forecast response best, with interferon-beta. Clones of tumor-derived TCRs expanded in blood after radiotherapy plus ipilimumab.

Treatment of patients with chemo-refractory metastatic non-small-cell lung cancer consisted of focal radiation plus CTLA-4 blockade with ipilimumab. V lost 5 bases, J lost 6 bases, and 17 bases lay in between. Germline CDR1 is SEHNR and CDR2 is FQNEAQ (reference sequence). This CDR3 comprises 15 residues. Produced via immunoSEQ multiplex PCR; TCRdb's table is partial and in-frame only. The sample has about 35,000 clones; more than 80% are singletons. The chain couples TRBV7-9 to TRBJ2-4, with a weak D call TRBD2 (6 bases). The receptor's source is a human donor with non-small cell lung cancer who had stable disease on radiotherapy plus ipilimumab. Sequencing used peripheral blood, obtained from a patient treated with radiotherapy plus ipilimumab. Here the CDR3 DNA reads TGTGCCAGCAGCCCAGAAGGAATGCGGGGAAACATTCAGTACTTC. Its translation is CASSPEGMRGNIQYF.